The rows below give T cell receptor beta chains drawn from one sample of a study of blood T cells in healthy people across ages. TCRdb passed the 5' RACE reads through MiXCR, listing each CDR3 protein once. The table includes over 1,500,000 distinct CDR3 sequences, approximately 40% detected once. The sequencing sample was made of blood. Receptors originate from a human donor in good health. Each CDR3 is given with its conserved first and last residue. The D gene is left open where the match is weak. Only some rows state a clone size, as once, few, many or a class for expanded clones.

J	V	D	size	DNA	CDR3
TRBJ2-3	TRBV7-8	TRBD2	.	TGTGCCAGCAGCTTAGCTCGGGCAGGGCGGGGGACAGATACGCAGTATTTT	CASSLARAGRGTDTQYF
TRBJ1-2	TRBV6-1	TRBD1	few	TGTGCCAGCAGTGAGCGGACAGGGTATGGCTACACCTTC	CASSERTGYGYTF
TRBJ2-6	TRBV6-1	TRBD2	few	TGTGCCAGCAGTGGAGGGCGGGAGGTCACCTCTGGGGCCAACGTCCTGACTTTC	CASSGGREVTSGANVLTF
TRBJ2-3	TRBV6-1	TRBD2	.	TGTGCCAGCAGTGAACGCGGGAGGGACACAGATACGCAGTATTTT	CASSERGRDTDTQYF
TRBJ2-7	TRBV7-9	.	.	TGTGCCAGCAGCTTCTCAGGGAGCACCTACGAGCAGTACTTC	CASSFSGSTYEQYF
TRBJ2-1	TRBV6-1	.	.	TGTGCCAGCAGCGGTTTACGAGGGTCCTACAATGAGCAGTTCTTC	CASSGLRGSYNEQFF
TRBJ2-7	TRBV12-3/TRBV12-4	TRBD1	few	TGTGCCAGCAGTCATTTTATCGGGACAGGCGGACTAATCTCTCCCGCCTACGAGCAGTACTTC	CASSHFIGTGGLISPAYEQYF
TRBJ2-3	TRBV4-3	.	.	TGCGCCAGCAGCCAGAACGGGCTCCTCGCAGATACGCAGTATTTT	CASSQNGLLADTQYF
TRBJ2-7	TRBV20-1	.	.	TGCAGTGCTAGAGATTCGAGGGGGGCTACCTACGAGCAGTACTTC	CSARDSRGATYEQYF
TRBJ2-4	TRBV29-1	.	.	TGCAGCGTTACCTATCTCCGCTCCTACAATGAGCAGTACTTC	CSVTYLRSYNEQYF
TRBJ2-7	TRBV20-1	.	.	TGCAGTGCTAGTCCGACTTGGGGCGAGCAGTACTTC	CSASPTWGEQYF
TRBJ1-2	TRBV4-2	.	.	TGTGCCAGCAGCCAAGATGACAGATACTATGGCTACACCTTC	CASSQDDRYYGYTF
TRBJ2-7	TRBV12-3/TRBV12-4	.	.	TGTGCCAGCAGTAACATGGGATGGGACGAGCAGTACTTC	CASSNMGWDEQYF
TRBJ1-2	TRBV29-1	.	once	TGCAGCGTTGAGGAGGGTTTCGATGGCTACACCTTC	CSVEEGFDGYTF
TRBJ1-2	TRBV2	TRBD1	.	TGTGCCAGCCAAGGGACAGGGGATGGCTACACCTTC	CASQGTGDGYTF
TRBJ1-5	TRBV6-2/TRBV6-3	.	.	TGTGCCAGCAGTGTAGGCCAGTATTATCAGCCCCAGCTTTTT	CASSVGQYYQPQLF
TRBJ1-4	TRBV28	.	.	TGTGCCAGCGGCCAGACAAAACTTGAAAAACTGTTTTTT	CASGQTKLEKLFF
TRBJ2-5	TRBV5-1	TRBD1	few	TGCGCCAGCAGCTTAATAGACAGGGGGGAGACCCAGTACTTC	CASSLIDRGETQYF
TRBJ1-4	TRBV29-1	.	few	TGCAGCGTTGAAGGGGAGGGTGGAGAAAAACTGTTTTTT	CSVEGEGGEKLFF
TRBJ2-5	TRBV7-2	TRBD2	few	TGTGCCAGCAGCTCGGGACTAGCGGGGGGGCTGAGGGGAGAGACCCAGTACTTC	CASSSGLAGGLRGETQYF
TRBJ1-1	TRBV5-6	.	.	TGTGCCAGCAGCTTGGACAGGTTAGACATTAAAGCTTTCTTT	CASSLDRLDIKAFF
TRBJ1-2	TRBV9	.	.	TGTGCCAGCAGCGTAACACCTTCCGGGAGCTATGGCTACACCTTC	CASSVTPSGSYGYTF
TRBJ1-1	TRBV3-1	TRBD1	few	TGTGCCAGCAGCCAAGAGTGGGGGACAGGGGGAATTACTGAAGCTTTCTTT	CASSQEWGTGGITEAFF
TRBJ1-1	TRBV4-3	.	once	TGCGCCAGCAGCCAACACAGGGAAAACACTGAAGCTTTCTTT	CASSQHRENTEAFF
TRBJ2-7	TRBV3-1	.	.	TGTGCCAGCAGCCAAGGCCGAGGGTACGACGAGCAGTACTTC	CASSQGRGYDEQYF
TRBJ2-1	TRBV4-1	.	.	TGCGCCAGCAGCCAAATCGGTGGAGTTTCCCACAATGAGCAGTTCTTC	CASSQIGGVSHNEQFF
TRBJ2-4	TRBV6-5	.	many	TGTGCCAGCAGTTATGGATCCAAAAACATTCAGTACTTC	CASSYGSKNIQYF
TRBJ1-4	TRBV7-9	.	.	TGTGCCAGCAGCCACGGGCGGCAGGAAACTAATGAAAAACTGTTTTTT	CASSHGRQETNEKLFF
TRBJ2-2	TRBV10-3	TRBD2	.	TGTGCCATCCGGACTAGCGGGGTGAACACCGGGGGGCTGTTTTTT	CAIRTSGVNTGGLFF
TRBJ2-1	TRBV12-3/TRBV12-4	.	few	TGTGCCAGCAGTTTTAGGCTCAAGGCAAGTGGGGATGAGCAGTTCTTC	CASSFRLKASGDEQFF
TRBJ2-3	TRBV12-3/TRBV12-4	.	.	TGTGCCAGCAGTTCCTTTCGGGGAGATACGCAGTATTTT	CASSSFRGDTQYF
TRBJ1-1	TRBV29-1	TRBD1	.	TGCAGCGCTGGCTCGACAGGGACGGGGACTGAAGCTTTCTTT	CSAGSTGTGTEAFF
TRBJ1-1	TRBV12-3/TRBV12-4	TRBD1	few	TGTGCCAGCAGTTTATCGAGGACAGGGGCGACTGAAGCTTTCTTT	CASSLSRTGATEAFF
TRBJ1-2	TRBV20-1	.	.	TGCAGTGCTACAGCCACATCTTTCCCCCACTTCTATGGCTACACCTTC	CSATATSFPHFYGYTF
TRBJ2-1	TRBV20-1	TRBD2	.	TGCAGTGCGGCTACTAGCGGGGGGTTCAATGAGCAGTTCTTC	CSAATSGGFNEQFF
TRBJ2-3	TRBV6-6	.	.	TGTGCCAGCAGTTACCCAGGGGTCAGCACAGATACGCAGTATTTT	CASSYPGVSTDTQYF
TRBJ1-2	TRBV6-6	.	.	TGTGCCAGCAGTTATCTAGGGACGCCGGATGGCTACACCTTC	CASSYLGTPDGYTF
TRBJ2-5	TRBV5-1	TRBD1	.	TGCGCCAGCAGCTTCGGAGACAGGGGGCTTCGAGAGACCCAGTACTTC	CASSFGDRGLRETQYF
TRBJ2-1	TRBV24-1	.	few	TGTGCCACCAGTGGCCTGGCTAACTACAATGAGCAGTTCTTC	CATSGLANYNEQFF
TRBJ2-3	TRBV6-1	.	.	TGTGCCAGCAGTGGGGGGGATGGGGCCACAGATACGCAGTATTTT	CASSGGDGATDTQYF
TRBJ2-7	TRBV10-3	.	few	TGTGCCATCAGTGTTTCCCATACTAGAATCGCCTACGAGCAGTACTTC	CAISVSHTRIAYEQYF